The 17 T cell receptor beta chains listed next were all sequenced from one sample in a study of blood T cell repertoires in COVID-19. The protocol was immunoSEQ multiplex PCR, while the TCRdb copy is restricted to in-frame clones and leaves out a portion. Of approximately 110,000 clones in the sample, more than 70% are singletons; the top ten hold about 5.4%. Sequences were obtained from peripheral blood. These receptors originate from a human donor in a cohort sampled during active COVID-19.

CDR3 loop: CASSPGQFYEQYF. CDR3 nucleotide sequence: TGTGCCAGCAGCCCCGGACAATTCTACGAGCAGTACTTC. This rearrangement joins TRBV7-9 to TRBJ2-7; the D gene is possibly TRBD1 (5 bases). The germline gives CDR1 SEHNR, CDR2 FQNEAQ (reference sequence). The CDR3 is 13 amino acids. V was pared by 5 bases and J by 3 bases, with 11 bases between.

The rearrangement links TRBV6-5 to TRBJ1-2, with a tentative D call TRBD1 (6 bases). CDR1 is MNHEY and CDR2 is SVGAGI in the germline V gene. Trimming removed 2 bases at V and 4 bases at J, with 11 bases between. The CDR3 runs to 14 residues. CDR3 region: CASSYGGETYGYTF. In DNA form, the CDR3 reads TGTGCCAGCAGTTACGGGGGCGAAACCTATGGCTACACCTTC.

The DNA of the CDR3 is TGTGCCAGCAGCCAATCCGGGAAGCAGTTCTTC. This sequence encodes CASSQSGKQFF. The rearrangement links TRBV7-3 to TRBJ2-1, with D possibly matching TRBD2 (5 bases). This CDR3 region has 11 residues. The germline V gene encodes CDR1 SGHTA and CDR2 FQGTGA. V lost 5 bases to trimming and J lost 11 bases, with 10 bases between them. Together with reference TRBV7-3 and TRBJ2-1, the CDR3 gives the full variable domain: GAGVSQTPSNKVTEKGKYVELRCDPISGHTALYWYRQSLGQGPEFLIYFQGTGAADDSGLPNDRFFAVRPEGSVSTLKIQRTERGDSAVYLCASSQSGKQFFGPGTRLTVL.

The chain links TRBV5-8 to TRBJ2-7; 9 bases agree with TRBD2. V was pared by 0 bases and J by 0 bases, with 1 base of the junction left unmatched. The germline V gene encodes CDR1 SGHTS and CDR2 YDEGEE. The CDR3 consists of 15 residues. The CDR3 bases are TGTGCCAGCAGCTTGGGACTAGCGGACTCCTACGAGCAGTACTTC. This sequence encodes CASSLGLADSYEQYF.

The V gene is TRBV2, the J gene TRBJ2-1; D not certain. The V and J ends lost 3 bases and 0 bases respectively, with 12 bases between them. The CDR3 sequence is 16 residues long. Germline CDR1 is SNHLY and CDR2 is FYNNEI. CDR3 region: CASSDSDLPSYNEQFF. The DNA of the CDR3 is TGTGCCAGCAGTGACAGCGACCTTCCCTCCTACAATGAGCAGTTCTTC.

The rearrangement links TRBV2 to TRBJ2-7, with 7 bases lining up with TRBD2. J was trimmed by 2 bases and V by 4 bases; bases with no gene match: 5. Germline V gene sequence: CDR1 SNHLY, CDR2 FYNNEI. The CDR3 has 14 amino acids. The CDR3 loop reads CASSVNRGAYEQYF. The CDR3 region has the DNA TGTGCCAGCAGTGTAAACCGGGGGGCCTACGAGCAGTACTTC.

The rearrangement joins TRBV7-9 to TRBJ2-3, with 7 bases aligning to TRBD1. Losses at the gene ends were 5 bases for V and 7 bases for J; bases not matched to a gene: 15. Germline loops: CDR1 SEHNR, CDR2 FQNEAQ (reference sequence). This CDR3 comprises 16 residues. The CDR3 loop is CASSPRTGNFLNTQYF. Here the CDR3 DNA reads TGTGCCAGCAGCCCCAGGACAGGCAACTTCCTAAATACGCAGTATTTT.

This rearrangement joins TRBV10-3 to TRBJ2-7, with D unclear. The CDR3 loop spans 11 amino acids. V was pared by 6 bases and J by 0 bases, with 3 bases between. Germline CDR1 and CDR2: ENHRY and SYGVKD. CDR3 protein: CAISSSYEQYF. In nucleotides, the CDR3 is TGTGCCATCAGCAGCTCCTACGAGCAGTACTTC.

This clone was picked up one time. The chain employs TRBV6-5 and TRBJ1-5, with 10 positions matching TRBD1. This CDR3 is built from 15 residues. The V gene's germline CDR1 is MNHEY and CDR2 SVGAGI. V trimming: 8 bases; J trimming: 3 bases; junction bases outside the gene matches: 7. The CDR3 DNA follows: TGTGCCAGCCGACGGGACAGGGGTCCCAATCAGCCCCAGCATTTT. Its protein product is CASRRDRGPNQPQHF.

The chain joins TRBV3-1 (or the pseudogene TRBV3-2) to TRBJ2-5; 8 bases map to TRBD1. Germline CDR1 LGHDT, CDR2 YNNKEL (reference sequence). With 4 bases clipped from V and 4 bases from J, the junction kept 11 bases outside the gene matches. This CDR3 has 16 residues. CDR3: CASSPSTGGGRETQYF. CDR3 bases: TGTGCCAGCAGCCCCAGTACAGGGGGAGGAAGAGAGACCCAGTACTTC.

About this clone itself: In the same sample, other DNA sequences code for this CDR3. The rearrangement links TRBV12-3 or TRBV12-4 to TRBJ2-7; TRBD2 is a possible D gene (5 bases). This CDR3 is 12 amino acids long. V lost 6 bases, J lost 2 bases, and 8 bases lay in between. The CDR3 loop reads CASSLGTYEQYF. Here the CDR3 DNA reads TGTGCCAGCAGCCTCGGGACCTACGAGCAGTACTTC.

This clone has a single count. The chain uses TRBV29-1 and TRBJ2-3, with D perhaps matching TRBD1 (7 bases). The CDR3 length is 13 residues. CDR1 is SQVTM and CDR2 is ANQGSEA in the germline V gene. Between the trimmed V and J ends, which lost 8 bases and 2 bases, there was a span of 14 bases. The CDR3 spells CSSQGGTTDTQYF. The CDR3 nucleotides read TGCAGCTCCCAGGGGGGAACCACAGATACGCAGTATTTT.

The chain has TRBV2 and TRBJ2-3; the match to TRBD2 covers 8 bases. This CDR3 has 16 amino acids. V lost 6 bases and J lost 3; bases outside the gene matches: 11. CDR1 and CDR2 (germline): SNHLY, FYNNEI. This CDR3 is CASSPLAGPSTDTQYF. Written as DNA, the CDR3 is TGTGCCAGCAGCCCTTTAGCGGGGCCTTCGACAGATACGCAGTATTTT. The full variable domain, with the rest looked up from reference TRBV2 and TRBJ2-3, is EPEVTQTPSHQVTQMGQEVILRCVPISNHLYFYWYRQILGQKVEFLVSFYNNEISEKSEIFDDQFSVERPDGSNFTLKIRSTKLEDSAMYFCASSPLAGPSTDTQYFGPGTRLTVL.

The V call is TRBV5-1, the J call TRBJ2-1, with D maybe TRBD1 (6 bases). V was trimmed by 2 bases and J by 6 bases, leaving 12 bases between them. This CDR3 is 14 amino acids long. CDR1 is SGHRS and CDR2 is YFSETQ in the germline V gene. This CDR3 reads CASSLGQPLNEQFF. Written as DNA, the CDR3 is TGCGCCAGCAGCTTAGGACAGCCGCTCAATGAGCAGTTCTTC.

The rearrangement links TRBV6-6 to TRBJ1-5; D remains ambiguous. The V gene's germline CDR1 is MNHNY and CDR2 SVGAGI (reference sequence). CDR3 length: 12 amino acids. V lost 2 bases and J 7 bases, leaving 6 bases between the germline ends. This CDR3 is CASSYAGQPQHF. CDR3 bases: TGTGCCAGCAGTTACGCCGGGCAGCCCCAGCATTTT.

The V gene is TRBV5-1, the J gene TRBJ1-2, with D unclear. This CDR3 is 15 amino acids long. The germline CDR1 and CDR2 sequences are SGHRS and YFSETQ. Trimming removed 1 base from V and 5 bases from J, with 15 bases in between. The CDR3 region has the DNA TGCGCCAGCAGCTTGAGGTCGGCATCTAGTTATGGCTACACCTTC. Its translation: CASSLRSASSYGYTF.

The chain couples TRBV19 to TRBJ1-6, with D possibly being TRBD1 (5 bases). V was cut by 7 bases and J by 3 bases, with 13 bases left in between. CDR1 and CDR2 (germline): LNHDA, SQIVND (reference sequence). The CDR3 consists of 15 residues. CDR3 in amino acids: CASTRDGSYNSPLHF. The CDR3 bases are TGTGCCAGTACTAGGGACGGGAGCTATAATTCACCCCTCCACTTT.